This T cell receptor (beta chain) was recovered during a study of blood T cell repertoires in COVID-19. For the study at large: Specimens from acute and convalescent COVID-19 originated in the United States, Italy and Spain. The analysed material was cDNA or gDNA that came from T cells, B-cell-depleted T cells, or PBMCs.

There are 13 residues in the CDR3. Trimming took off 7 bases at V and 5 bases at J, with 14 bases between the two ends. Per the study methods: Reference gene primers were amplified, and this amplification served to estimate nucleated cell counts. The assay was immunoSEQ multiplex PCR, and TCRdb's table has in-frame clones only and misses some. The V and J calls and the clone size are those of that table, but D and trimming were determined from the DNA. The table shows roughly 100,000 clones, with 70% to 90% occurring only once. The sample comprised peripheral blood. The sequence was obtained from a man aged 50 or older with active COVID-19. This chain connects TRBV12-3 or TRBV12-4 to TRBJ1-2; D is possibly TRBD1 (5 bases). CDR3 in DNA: TGTGCCAGCACGGCGGCAGGGAAATATGGCTACACCTTC. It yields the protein CASTAAGKYGYTF.